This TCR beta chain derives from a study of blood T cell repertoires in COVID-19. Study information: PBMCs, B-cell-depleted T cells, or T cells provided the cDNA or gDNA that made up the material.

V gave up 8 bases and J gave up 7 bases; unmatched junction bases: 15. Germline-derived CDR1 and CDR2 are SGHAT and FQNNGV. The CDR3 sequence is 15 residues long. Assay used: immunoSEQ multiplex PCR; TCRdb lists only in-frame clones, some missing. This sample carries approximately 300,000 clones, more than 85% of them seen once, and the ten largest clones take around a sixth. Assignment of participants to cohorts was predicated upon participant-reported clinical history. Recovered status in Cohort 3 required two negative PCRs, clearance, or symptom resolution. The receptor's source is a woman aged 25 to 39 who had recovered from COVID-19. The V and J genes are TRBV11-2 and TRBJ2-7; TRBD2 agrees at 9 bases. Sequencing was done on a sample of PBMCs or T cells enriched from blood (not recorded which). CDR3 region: CASSPLAGSPREQYF. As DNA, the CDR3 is TGTGCCAGCTCCCCCCTAGCGGGGTCCCCTCGAGAGCAGTACTTC.